These T cell receptor beta chains were read from a single sample in a study of blood T cell repertoires in COVID-19. Profiled with immunoSEQ multiplex PCR; TCRdb holds only in-frame clones, not every one. The sample shows around 160,000 clones, around 80% of them seen only once. Specimen: peripheral blood. The receptors stem from a man aged 55 to 70 with active or convalescent COVID-19. CDR3s include the opening cysteine and the closing phenylalanine or tryptophan.

TRBV29-1	TRBJ1-5	CSVAGSGGQPQHF
TRBV7-9	TRBJ1-1	CASSLAGRATEAFF
TRBV6-5	TRBJ2-5	CASRWGGQGGETQYF
TRBV4-3	TRBJ2-1	CASSQEGLGDEQFF
TRBV6-5	TRBJ1-2	CASSPGGAGDHGYTF
TRBV27	TRBJ2-7	CASSFPRGWAQTPYEQYF
TRBV27	TRBJ1-3	CASSTRQGASGNTIYF
TRBV28	TRBJ2-3	CASSLRSDTQYF
TRBV7-6	TRBJ2-5	CASSLEAVQYF
TRBV5-6	TRBJ2-7	CASSLLQGEQYF
TRBV27	TRBJ1-1	CASIWEREAFF
TRBV6-2/TRBV6-3	TRBJ2-7	CASSRLAGFNYEQYF
TRBV6-5	TRBJ1-1	CASSPDWTEAFF
TRBV3-1/TRBV3-2	TRBJ1-5	CASSQGTGNQPQHF
TRBV13	TRBJ1-5	CASSLGHSNQPQHF
TRBV30	TRBJ1-3	CAWSPDSGDTIYF
TRBV12-3/TRBV12-4	TRBJ1-3	CASSFYGDTIYF
TRBV6-6	TRBJ2-2	CASTHRQALTGELFF
TRBV28	TRBJ1-2	CASNVPGQGWGKGGYTF
TRBV10-3	TRBJ1-6	CAISPTDSPLHF
TRBV12-5	TRBJ2-1	CASGLNRQEHGEQFF
TRBV28	TRBJ1-5	CASSFLPGTGGFNQPQHF
TRBV7-9	TRBJ2-4	CASSLFQGGIQYF
TRBV7-2	TRBJ2-7	CASSSGGAGAYEQYF
TRBV5-1	TRBJ2-1	CASSLAGGNEQFF
TRBV7-2	TRBJ1-6	CASRLDRADNSPLHF
TRBV2	TRBJ1-2	CASSVDSNYGYTF
TRBV18	TRBJ2-5	CASSPEIARQETQYF
TRBV4-1	TRBJ2-7	CASSQEPQGAGYEQYF
TRBV4-3	TRBJ2-7	CASSQGGARSSYEQYF
TRBV19	TRBJ2-1	CASSPRTGGFSRNEQFF
TRBV3-1/TRBV3-2	TRBJ2-3	CASSQDLGEGRKYF
TRBV4-3	TRBJ2-1	CASSQVEGNEQFF
TRBV18	TRBJ1-1	CASSDLLRGEAFF
TRBV11-2	TRBJ2-1	CASSARGSGIGNEQFF
TRBV9	TRBJ1-2	CASSVVGTGANYGYTF
TRBV9	TRBJ2-1	CASSVGGGEPSYNEQFF
TRBV18	TRBJ2-1	CASSPGGGGYNEQFF
TRBV29-1	TRBJ2-7	CSVVVDSSYEQYF
TRBV11-2	TRBJ2-7	CASSLQGTSYYEQYF
TRBV27	TRBJ2-3	CASRLARVADTQYF
TRBV5-4	TRBJ2-3	CASRGGDTQYF
TRBV6-6	TRBJ1-1	CASSYGGSPPKGTFF
TRBV4-1	TRBJ1-5	CASSQDRSNQPQHF
TRBV10-3	TRBJ1-2	CATVEGQEVGYTF
TRBV29-1	TRBJ2-3	CSVGPSGSGDTQYF
TRBV27	TRBJ2-1	CASGLALAGPNEQFF
TRBV5-5	TRBJ1-1	CASSPLRPGWVTEAFF
TRBV7-2	TRBJ2-5	CASSYMDFLETQYF
TRBV10-3	TRBJ1-5	CAISVDRRGQHF
TRBV6-5	TRBJ1-6	CASGRSSYNSPLHF
TRBV30	TRBJ2-7	CAWSYKRNYEQYF
TRBV2	TRBJ2-5	CASSVGVETQYF
TRBV27	TRBJ2-3	CASRTTGERTDTQYF
TRBV7-9	TRBJ1-2	CASSSPGGLYGYTF
TRBV12-3/TRBV12-4	TRBJ1-2	CASRTDGYGYTF
TRBV12-3/TRBV12-4	TRBJ2-2	CASSSQGPGELFF
TRBV6-5	TRBJ2-3	CASSSAGGTDTQYF
TRBV28	TRBJ1-3	CASVGRGSSGNTIYF